The text below deals with one T cell receptor beta chain. Its antigen remains unknown. These data belong to a study of esophageal squamous cell carcinoma under preoperative chemotherapy. The study, taken as a whole, reports: Peripheral T cells migrating into the tumor appeared to partly supply post-treatment tumor-infiltrating lymphocytes. After paclitaxel-nedaplatin, abundant clones were more likely to contract than amplify. Chemotherapy was followed by significantly higher TCR diversity in peripheral T cells only, not tumor-infiltrating lymphocytes.

Specified time point: before preoperative PTX-NDP chemotherapy. Preoperative chemotherapy with paclitaxel-nedaplatin was given to patients before surgery. TCRdb analysed the PCR reads with MiXCR anew, one entry per CDR3 protein. The repertoire holds about 6,600 distinct CDR3 sequences, with less than 40% as singletons. The TCR comes from a human donor with esophageal squamous cell carcinoma. The donor label of this sample is uncertain. The material was obtained from a patient given preoperative chemotherapy.

The CDR3 nucleotides are TGTGCCAGCAGCGACGGGCTCGGGGTGGGCTGCGAGCAGTACTTC. Translation gives CASSDGLGVGCEQYF. The chain uses TRBV11-3 and TRBJ2-7, with a possible D match to TRBD2 (5 bases). This CDR3 is 15 amino acids long. Germline values: CDR1 SGHNT, CDR2 YENEEA. V was pared by 5 bases and J by 6 bases, with 20 bases between.